Given below is one T cell receptor beta chain in context. Its antigen is unknown. After removal of 3 bases from V and 5 bases from J, the junction contained 4 bases not matched to a gene. The CDR3 has 15 amino acids. CDR1 is MRHNA, CDR2 SNTAGT, per germline. The protocol was immunoSEQ multiplex PCR, while the TCRdb copy is restricted to in-frame clones and leaves out a portion. Among about 91,000 clones listed, around 97% were seen once. The data were taken from a study of siplizumab effects on memory and regulatory T cells. The study, taken as a whole, reports: Alloreactive clones mapping to unstimulated subsets formed only a minor fraction. Naive T cells, seemingly more diverse than memory cells, seemed major alloresponse contributors.

Using three donor pairs, the authors sequenced unstimulated naive, memory, effector memory and TEMRA subsets. The source is a human donor in good health. The specimen sequenced was naive CD4+ T cells sorted from blood. The rearrangement uses TRBV6-4 and TRBJ2-3; 11 bases match TRBD1. For the CDR3, the DNA is TGTGCCAGCAGTGATTCCGGGACAGGGGGAGATACGCAGTATTTT. Amino acids: CASSDSGTGGDTQYF.